These 24 T cell receptor beta chains share one sample of origin, sequenced in a study of cytomegalovirus exposure and HLA in healthy donors. This PCR relied on a set of 60 Vbeta primers and 13 Jbeta primers. Sequencing was performed with immunoSEQ multiplex PCR; in TCRdb, only in-frame clones are kept and a portion is missing. This table has 150,000 to 200,000 clones, around 87% appearing once. What was sequenced was PBMCs. The source is a woman aged 18-35 years in good health and CMV-seronegative.

This sequence joins TRBV6-1 and TRBJ1-3; 10 bases fit TRBD1. This CDR3 has 16 amino acids. J was trimmed by 3 bases and V by 2 bases; bases with no gene match: 4. Germline CDR1 and CDR2: MNHNS and SASEGT. The CDR3 protein is CASSEPGQGGGNTIYF. CDR3 DNA: TGTGCCAGCAGTGAACCTGGACAGGGGGGTGGAAACACCATATATTTT.

On this clone: As the CDR3 is not closed by the conserved phenylalanine or tryptophan, this likely results from a read error. The V call is TRBV18, the J call TRBJ2-7, with a weak D call TRBD1 (6 bases). The CDR3 spans 16 residues. The ends were cut back, 0 bases at V and 6 bases at J, with 18 bases in the middle. The germline CDR1 and CDR2 sequences are KGHSH and LQKENI. The DNA of the CDR3 is TGTGCCAGCTCACCACCGAATCAGGGGCTGGGTGGCGAGCAGTACTCC. It encodes CASSPPNQGLGGEQYS.

This chain joins TRBV7-2 and TRBJ2-1; D may be TRBD2 (7 bases). This CDR3 is 16 amino acids long. The germline V gene encodes CDR1 SGHTA and CDR2 FQGNSA. The ends were cut back, 1 base at V and 14 bases at J, with 24 bases in the middle. CDR3 in amino acids: CASSLVWGGAESEKFF. The CDR3, as DNA: TGTGCCAGCAGCTTAGTTTGGGGGGGGGCTGAAAGCGAGAAGTTCTTC. Variable domain in full (rest from reference TRBV7-2 and TRBJ2-1): GAGVSQSPSNKVTEKGKDVELRCDPISGHTALYWYRQSLGQGLEFLIYFQGNSAPDKSGLPSDRFSAERTGGSVSTLTIQRTQQEDSAVYLCASSLVWGGAESEKFFGPGTRLTVL.

This rearrangement joins TRBV6-5 to TRBJ2-5; D may be TRBD2 (6 bases). The germline V and J ends were trimmed by 7 bases and 3 bases, with 12 bases remaining between them. Germline V lookup: CDR1 MNHEY, CDR2 SVGAGI. This CDR3 has 13 amino acids. The CDR3 region has the DNA TGTGCCAGCACCCAGCGGGCGGAAGAGACCCAGTACTTC. This sequence encodes CASTQRAEETQYF.

The V gene is TRBV7-3, the J gene TRBJ2-5, with 7 bases matching TRBD2. The CDR3 contains 14 residues. Trimming removed 4 bases from V and 7 bases from J; junction bases left unmatched: 9. CDR1 SGHTA and CDR2 FQGTGA come from the germline V gene. For the CDR3, the DNA is TGTGCCAGCAGCTCGGAGGGACTACTGGGGACCCAGTACTTC. Translation gives CASSSEGLLGTQYF. Full variable domain (outside the CDR3, taken from reference TRBV7-3 and TRBJ2-5): GAGVSQTPSNKVTEKGKYVELRCDPISGHTALYWYRQSLGQGPEFLIYFQGTGAADDSGLPNDRFFAVRPEGSVSTLKIQRTERGDSAVYLCASSSEGLLGTQYFGPGTRLLVL.

The CDR3 DNA follows: TGTGCCAGCACCGTGGCAGGGTCGTGGCAAGAGACCCAGTACTTC. Translation gives CASTVAGSWQETQYF. The rearrangement uses TRBV9 and TRBJ2-5; weak D call: TRBD1 (5 bases). CDR1 and CDR2 (germline): SGDLS, YYNGEE. The CDR3 extends over 15 amino acids. Trimming stripped 6 bases from V and 2 bases from J, with 17 bases between.

This chain links TRBV28 with TRBJ1-1; unclear D gene. Germline V gene sequence: CDR1 MDHEN, CDR2 SYDVKM. The CDR3 is 16 residues long. The V end lost 7 bases, the J end lost 0 bases, and 18 bases lay between the germline ends. The CDR3 reads CASTGVDLFMNTEAFF. The DNA of the CDR3 is TGTGCCAGCACCGGGGTGGACCTCTTCATGAACACTGAAGCTTTCTTT.

CDR3 sequence: CASSIGVVGYGYTF. CDR3 DNA: TGTGCCAGTAGTATCGGGGTAGTAGGGTATGGCTACACCTTC. The chain uses TRBV19 and TRBJ1-2; D gene ambiguous. The germline V and J ends were trimmed by 3 bases and 5 bases, with 13 bases remaining between them. The CDR3 is 14 residues long. CDR1 is LNHDA and CDR2 is SQIVND in the germline V gene (reference sequence).

This clone has just a few counts. The rearrangement uses TRBV7-9 and TRBJ1-1; D is possibly TRBD1 (5 bases). V shed 2 bases and J shed 11 bases, with 21 bases lying between them. The CDR3 is made up of 15 amino acids. The V gene's germline CDR1 is SEHNR and CDR2 FQNEAQ (reference sequence). CDR3 amino acids: CASSLSAGFNRLAFF. The CDR3 coding sequence is TGTGCCAGCAGCTTAAGTGCAGGGTTTAACAGGTTGGCTTTCTTT.

The chain carries TRBV5-1 and TRBJ1-1, with 7 bases identical to TRBD1. Germline CDR1 SGHRS, CDR2 YFSETQ. The CDR3 is 16 residues long. Germline trimming cut 4 bases from V and 3 bases from J; bases unmatched to any gene: 12. For the CDR3, the DNA is TGCGCCAGCAGCCTAGGGACAGCAACCAAATACACTGAAGCTTTCTTT. It yields the protein CASSLGTATKYTEAFF.

CDR3: CASKRSDTEAFF. The CDR3 bases are TGTGCCAGCAAGAGATCGGACACTGAAGCTTTCTTT. The chain links TRBV6-1 to TRBJ1-1; no firm D call. Per germline, CDR1 MNHNS and CDR2 SASEGT. V was pared by 7 bases and J by 3 bases, with 9 bases between. The CDR3 has 12 residues.

This chain joins TRBV29-1 and TRBJ2-5; TRBD2 matches 13 bases. CDR1 SQVTM and CDR2 ANQGSEA come from the germline V gene. This CDR3 spans 14 amino acids. Trimming at V came to 3 bases and at J to 5 bases, leaving 3 bases not matched to a gene. As DNA, the CDR3 is TGCAGCGTTGACGGGACTAGCGGGGTGGAGACCCAGTACTTC. Translation: CSVDGTSGVETQYF.

The V gene is TRBV9, the J gene TRBJ2-5, with 8 nucleotides matching TRBD1. The end of the DNA is better explained by TRBJ2-7, so the J call may be wrong. This CDR3 has 14 amino acids. Germline V gene data show CDR1 as SGDLS and CDR2 as YYNGEE. The CDR3 DNA follows: TGTGCCAGCAGCGCGGACAGGGTCTCCTACGAGCAGTACTTC. It codes for CASSADRVSYEQYF.

The chain joins TRBV28 to TRBJ1-1, with a possible D match to TRBD1 (6 bases). The germline CDR1 and CDR2 sequences are MDHEN and SYDVKM. This CDR3 comprises 12 residues. V shed 5 bases and J shed 11 bases, with 15 bases lying between them. The CDR3 reads CASSTPTGPAFF. For the CDR3, the DNA is TGTGCCAGCAGTACCCCAACAGGGCCCGCTTTCTTT.

The V call is TRBV6-1, the J call TRBJ2-7, with D possibly being TRBD2 (5 bases). The V end lost 5 bases, the J end lost 5 bases, and 16 bases lay between the germline ends. This CDR3 has 14 residues. Germline V CDR1 and CDR2: MNHNS, SASEGT. CDR3 protein: CASSLAPGRNEQYF. The CDR3 DNA reads as TGTGCCAGCAGTCTAGCTCCGGGCCGGAACGAGCAGTACTTC.

About this clone: This specimen includes other DNA sequences encoding the same CDR3. This chain uses TRBV5-1 with TRBJ2-5; 7 bases are a match to TRBD2. CDR3 length equals 14 residues. The ends lost 0 bases at V and 1 base at J; junction bases unmatched: 0. Germline V gene sequence: CDR1 SGHRS, CDR2 YFSETQ. CDR3 DNA sequence: TGCGCCAGCAGCTTGGGCGGGGGCCAAGAGACCCAGTACTTC. Translating gives CASSLGGGQETQYF. The full variable domain, rest sourced from reference TRBV5-1 and TRBJ2-5, is KAGVTQTPRYLIKTRGQQVTLSCSPISGHRSVSWYQQTPGQGLQFLFEYFSETQRNKGNFPGRFSGRQFSNSRSEMNVSTLELGDSALYLCASSLGGGQETQYFGPGTRLLVL.

The table lists this clone with a count of one. V is TRBV11-2 and J is TRBJ1-2, with D unclear. V lost 1 base and J lost 7, with 16 bases in between. The CDR3 extends over 15 amino acids. Germline loops: CDR1 SGHAT, CDR2 FQNNGV. The CDR3 nucleotides read TGTGCCAGCAGCTTAGGGGTCGGATTTCCTAGTGGCTACACCTTC. This gives the protein CASSLGVGFPSGYTF.

The rearrangement joins TRBV2 to TRBJ1-5, with TRBD1 identical over 7 bases. V gave up 10 bases and J gave up 4 bases; unmatched junction bases: 4. CDR3 length equals 12 residues. Germline assignment: CDR1 SNHLY and CDR2 FYNNEI. CDR3 sequence: CATRTGNQPQHF. CDR3 nucleotide sequence: TGTGCCACCAGGACAGGAAATCAGCCCCAGCATTTT.

The chain links TRBV2 to TRBJ2-7; TRBD1 might be the D (6 bases). The V and J ends lost 0 bases and 3 bases respectively, with 12 bases between them. Germline CDR1 reads SNHLY; CDR2 reads FYNNEI. This CDR3 region has 15 residues. For the CDR3, the DNA is TGTGCCAGCAGTGAAGCGCAAGGACAGAGCTACGAGCAGTACTTC. Translating gives CASSEAQGQSYEQYF. The whole variable domain, remainder taken from reference TRBV2 and TRBJ2-7, is EPEVTQTPSHQVTQMGQEVILRCVPISNHLYFYWYRQILGQKVEFLVSFYNNEISEKSEIFDDQFSVERPDGSNFTLKIRSTKLEDSAMYFCASSEAQGQSYEQYFGPGTRLTVT.

This clone is a singleton in its sample. The gene calls are TRBV11-2 and TRBJ2-3; no clear D gene. The CDR3 extends over 12 amino acids. Germline-derived CDR1 and CDR2 are SGHAT and FQNNGV. Trimming pared 2 bases from V and 3 bases from J, leaving 3 bases between. CDR3 residues: CASSLRTDTQYF. The CDR3, as DNA: TGTGCCAGCAGCTTACGGACAGATACGCAGTATTTT.

The chain recombines TRBV5-1 with TRBJ2-3; tentative D call: TRBD1 (6 bases). Germline loops: CDR1 SGHRS, CDR2 YFSETQ. The CDR3 is made up of 15 amino acids. V was trimmed by 4 bases and J by 2 bases, leaving 14 bases between them. This CDR3 is CASSPDRTSTDTQYF. The CDR3 coding sequence is TGCGCCAGCAGCCCGGACAGAACCTCCACAGATACGCAGTATTTT.

The chain uses TRBV7-6 and TRBJ1-5; 7 bases agree with TRBD1. The CDR3 is made up of 14 amino acids. Germline V CDR1 and CDR2: SGHVS, FNYEAQ. V dropped 5 bases and J dropped 3; count of bases not matched to a gene: 4. The CDR3 DNA sequence: TGTGCCAGCAGCAGACAGGGTCACAATCAGCCCCAGCATTTT. It is translated as CASSRQGHNQPQHF.

About this clone: This CDR3 is also generated by other DNA sequences in the sample. This rearrangement joins TRBV5-1 to TRBJ1-6; TRBD1 matches 8 bases. This CDR3 has 14 residues. The V gene end was trimmed by 4 bases and the J gene end by 8 bases; junction bases not matched to a gene: 5. The germline gives CDR1 SGHRS, CDR2 YFSETQ. CDR3 residues: CASSPGQGDSPLHF. Here the CDR3 DNA reads TGCGCCAGCAGCCCTGGACAGGGAGATTCACCCCTCCACTTT. Full variable domain (remainder filled in from reference TRBV5-1 and TRBJ1-6): KAGVTQTPRYLIKTRGQQVTLSCSPISGHRSVSWYQQTPGQGLQFLFEYFSETQRNKGNFPGRFSGRQFSNSRSEMNVSTLELGDSALYLCASSPGQGDSPLHFGNGTRLTVT.

The V call is TRBV7-8, the J call TRBJ2-7; TRBD1 aligns across 12 bases. J was trimmed by 4 bases and V by 1 base; bases with no gene match: 5. The length of the CDR3 is 16 residues. Per the germline V gene, CDR1 is SGHVS and CDR2 is FQNEAQ. The CDR3 region has the DNA TGTGCCAGCAGCTTAGTGGGACAGGGGGCGGAGTACGAGCAGTACTTC. This gives the protein CASSLVGQGAEYEQYF.